A selection of T cell receptor beta chains follows, all from one sample in a study of T cell repertoires in ileal Crohn's disease. Measured with immunoSEQ multiplex PCR; TCRdb has only the in-frame clones, and not every one. The table has approximately 5,000 clones, approximately 72% seen once; the top ten hold roughly 15%. The sequenced sample consisted of ileal tissue. These receptors originate from an adult with Crohn's disease. The CDR3 runs from the conserved cysteine through the conserved F or W. A D gene is named only where the DNA matches it firmly. Not every row has a clone size; where given, it reads once, few, many or a size class.

CDR3 DNA,CDR3 protein,D gene,J gene,clone size,V gene
TGTGCCAGCACCATAGTTTCAACGGATGGCTACACCTTC,CASTIVSTDGYTF,-,TRBJ1-2,-,TRBV7-2
TGTGCCAGCAGCTTAGGGGACAGGGGTTCACCCCTCCACTTT,CASSLGDRGSPLHF,TRBD1,TRBJ1-6,-,TRBV7-2
TGTGCCAGCAGCCCGGGGTGGTGGAACGAGCAGTACTTC,CASSPGWWNEQYF,-,TRBJ2-7,-,TRBV7-9
TGTGCCAGCAGCTCACAGGGGGCACCGTCCTACGAGCAGTACTTC,CASSSQGAPSYEQYF,TRBD1,TRBJ2-7,-,TRBV9
TGTGCCAGCAGCTTAGTTTCAGGGGCCAACGGGGAGCTGTTTTTT,CASSLVSGANGELFF,-,TRBJ2-2,-,TRBV11-2
TGTGCCAGCAGCGTAGCAGGGCTCGCTAGCGGGACCTTCTCCTACAATGAGCAGTTCTTC,CASSVAGLASGTFSYNEQFF,TRBD2,TRBJ2-1,few,TRBV9
TGTGCCAGCAGTCTGAGCGGGAGCTCCTACAATGAGCAGTTCTTC,CASSLSGSSYNEQFF,TRBD2,TRBJ2-1,-,TRBV5-8
TGTGCCAGCAAGAAGGTGGCACAAGGAGGGTATGGCTACACCTTC,CASKKVAQGGYGYTF,-,TRBJ1-2,once,TRBV6-1
TGTGCCAGTAAGGAGTTAGGGGCCCTCAATCAGCCCCAGCATTTT,CASKELGALNQPQHF,-,TRBJ1-5,-,TRBV19
TGTGCCAGCAGTCGATACCAGGGGGCTGGGGCCAACGTCCTGACTTTC,CASSRYQGAGANVLTF,TRBD1,TRBJ2-6,-,TRBV27
TGTGCCAGCACCCCACCATTTGTAGATAGCAGCGAGCAGTACTTC,CASTPPFVDSSEQYF,-,TRBJ2-7,-,TRBV6-5
TGTGCCAGCAGCCCCGGGGACAGGGAGGGAGATACGCAGTATTTT,CASSPGDREGDTQYF,TRBD1,TRBJ2-3,-,TRBV7-9
TGTGCCAGCAAGGTGGGGACAGGGGCCTACGAGCAGTACTTC,CASKVGTGAYEQYF,TRBD1,TRBJ2-7,few,TRBV27
TGCAGCGTTTGCGGGGCATTGAACACCGGGGAGCTGTTTTTT,CSVCGALNTGELFF,-,TRBJ2-2,-,TRBV29-1
TGTGCCAGCAGGCAGAGGACAACTAATGAAAAACTGTTTTTT,CASRQRTTNEKLFF,-,TRBJ1-4,-,TRBV27
TGCGCCAGCAGCCAAGCTCTCTCTGGAAACACCATATATTTT,CASSQALSGNTIYF,-,TRBJ1-3,-,TRBV4-1
TGTGCCAGCAGCCCCCGAGGGACAGCTCAAGAGACCCAGTACTTC,CASSPRGTAQETQYF,TRBD1,TRBJ2-5,-,TRBV7-8
TGCGCCAGCAGTGTCCGGGAAGAGACCCAGTACTTC,CASSVREETQYF,-,TRBJ2-5,-,TRBV10-1
TGTGCCAGTAGCCTAACAGGGGTCAAAGATACGCAGTATTTT,CASSLTGVKDTQYF,TRBD1,TRBJ2-3,-,TRBV19
TGTGCCAGCAGCTTGCCGGGACAGGGGTTGGGTGGCTACACCTTC,CASSLPGQGLGGYTF,TRBD1,TRBJ1-2,-,TRBV5-6
TGTGCCAGCTCACCAGACAGAAACTATGGCTACACCTTC,CASSPDRNYGYTF,-,TRBJ1-2,-,TRBV18
TGTGCCAGCTCACCGCAGGGGACGAACACTGAAGCTTTCTTT,CASSPQGTNTEAFF,-,TRBJ1-1,-,TRBV18
TGTGCCAGCGGAGCGGGATGGCTCGGTGAGCAGTTCTTC,CASGAGWLGEQFF,TRBD2,TRBJ2-1,-,TRBV9
TGTGCCAGCAGCTACGACAGGGGGAATGAGCAGTTCTTC,CASSYDRGNEQFF,TRBD1,TRBJ2-1,-,TRBV11-2
TGTGCCAGCCTTCGCGACAGGAACACTGAAGCTTTCTTT,CASLRDRNTEAFF,-,TRBJ1-1,-,TRBV18
TGTGCCAGCAGCCTCGGGACTAGCGGGAGCCACGAGCAGTACTTC,CASSLGTSGSHEQYF,TRBD2,TRBJ2-7,-,TRBV7-3
TGCGCCAGCAGCGATCGACAGGGGGCGCTCGGTGAAAAACTGTTTTTT,CASSDRQGALGEKLFF,TRBD1,TRBJ1-4,-,TRBV5-1
TGTGCCAGCAGTTTTCTGGCCGCCGAGCAGTACTTC,CASSFLAAEQYF,-,TRBJ2-7,-,TRBV28
TGTGCCAGCAGCCATAACAGGGGGGGAGTCTCTGGGGCCAACGTCCTGACTTTC,CASSHNRGGVSGANVLTF,-,TRBJ2-6,few,TRBV2
TGTGCCAGCTTGTACCAGGGAACAGATACGCAGTATTTT,CASLYQGTDTQYF,-,TRBJ2-3,-,TRBV2
TGTGCCAGCACCGCCGACAGGAACACCGGGGAGCTGTTTTTT,CASTADRNTGELFF,-,TRBJ2-2,few,TRBV18
TGTGCCAGCAGCCCGGGGTGGTGGAACGAGCAGTACTTC,CASSPGWWNEQYF,-,TRBJ2-7,-,TRBV7-9
TGCGCCAGCAGCCCCGGGACAGGCGGATACGAAAAACTGTTTTTT,CASSPGTGGYEKLFF,TRBD1,TRBJ1-4,-,TRBV5-1
TGTGCCAGCAGCTTAAGGGCGACAGAGAACACTGAAGCTTTCTTT,CASSLRATENTEAFF,-,TRBJ1-1,once,TRBV7-3
TGTGCCAGCAGCGTAGAGCAGGGCGCTCCCACAGATACGCAGTATTTT,CASSVEQGAPTDTQYF,-,TRBJ2-3,once,TRBV9
TGCGCCAGCAGTTTAGGGGTAGGTGACTATGGCTACACCTTC,CASSLGVGDYGYTF,-,TRBJ1-2,-,TRBV4-3
TGTGCCAGCAGCCCGGACTCCAATGAGCAGTTCTTC,CASSPDSNEQFF,-,TRBJ2-1,-,TRBV7-3
TGTGCCTGGAGTGGGGGGCCCGGTGAGTACGAGCAGTACTTC,CAWSGGPGEYEQYF,-,TRBJ2-7,-,TRBV30
TGTGCCAGCAGCTTACGTGGCCGGACAGGGGGACGATCACCCCTCCACTTT,CASSLRGRTGGRSPLHF,TRBD1,TRBJ1-6,-,TRBV7-2
TGTGCCAGCAGCTTAGAAGCCATAAATGAGCAGTTCTTC,CASSLEAINEQFF,-,TRBJ2-1,-,TRBV7-2
TGCGCCAGCAGCCTTTCCCTCGTAGGGGGGGGAGGAAACACCATATATTTT,CASSLSLVGGGGNTIYF,-,TRBJ1-3,-,TRBV4-3
TGCGCCAGCAGCTTGGAGACTAGCGGGGTGTACAATGAGCAGTTCTTC,CASSLETSGVYNEQFF,TRBD2,TRBJ2-1,few,TRBV5-1
TGTGCCAGCAGCATCGGGGGGTCTGGAAACACCATATATTTT,CASSIGGSGNTIYF,-,TRBJ1-3,few,TRBV7-8
TGTGCCAGCAGGAGTACAGATACGCAGTATTTT,CASRSTDTQYF,-,TRBJ2-3,-,TRBV6-5
TGTGCCAGCAGCTTACACTACGGGAGGGCCGGCACAGATACGCAGTATTTT,CASSLHYGRAGTDTQYF,TRBD2,TRBJ2-3,-,TRBV7-3
TGTGCCAGCTCACCAGCGGGAGGTGAAGCTTTCTTT,CASSPAGGEAFF,-,TRBJ1-1,-,TRBV18
TGTGCCAGTAGTCGCAGGGGGACAGGGGGGGGAAATGAGCAGTTCTTC,CASSRRGTGGGNEQFF,TRBD1,TRBJ2-1,-,TRBV19
TGTGCCTGGAACAGGGGGAAATACGAGCAGTACTTC,CAWNRGKYEQYF,TRBD1,TRBJ2-7,-,TRBV30
TGTGCCTGGAGTGTCGGGACAGGGCACTACGAGCAGTACTTC,CAWSVGTGHYEQYF,TRBD1,TRBJ2-7,-,TRBV30
TGTGCCAGCAGCTTAACGGACAGGGGGCGAGAGACCCAGTACTTC,CASSLTDRGRETQYF,TRBD1,TRBJ2-5,-,TRBV7-9
TGTGCCAGCAGCTTAGCGGGGACAGGGTCTGGGGACTACGAGCAGTACTTC,CASSLAGTGSGDYEQYF,TRBD1,TRBJ2-7,few,TRBV7-2
TGTGCCACACAACGGGCTAGCGGGAGCGCCGGGGAGCTGTTTTTT,CATQRASGSAGELFF,TRBD2,TRBJ2-2,-,TRBV7-2
TGTGCCAGCAGAATCGAGGTGGCCTACGAGCAGTACTTC,CASRIEVAYEQYF,-,TRBJ2-7,few,TRBV6-6